This T cell receptor beta chain was documented in a study of cytomegalovirus exposure and HLA in healthy donors. Some clones are missing from TCRdb's copy, which holds only in-frame ones; the method was immunoSEQ multiplex PCR. The data contain 220,000 or so clones, around 90% of them singletons. Per germline, CDR1 MNHEY and CDR2 SVGAGI. This CDR3 contains 13 residues. Trimming pared 7 bases from V and 4 bases from J, leaving 10 bases between. Findings of the study overall: First-cohort TCR clusters were later found to tend to co-occur in the 120 validation repertoires. Generally TCR sequences proved uncommon, though certain public TCRs appeared in numerous donors.

For this clone: The antigen remains undetermined.

Donors came from a validation cohort of 90 to 150 subjects, distinct from the first 666-subject cohort. The chain couples TRBV6-5 to TRBJ2-2, with a weak D call TRBD2 (6 bases). Sample: PBMCs. The sequence derives from a woman under 30 in good health and CMV-seropositive. CDR3 sequence (DNA): TGTGCCAGCACGGCGGGGTCCACCGGGGAGCTGTTTTTT. Its translation: CASTAGSTGELFF.